A single T cell receptor (beta chain) is shown here with its context. Germline V gene sequence: CDR1 KGHSH, CDR2 LQKENI. The CDR3 runs 13 residues. The J segment lost 6 bases and the V segment lost 3 bases, leaving 4 bases of the junction unmatched. This table comes from immunoSEQ multiplex PCR, and its TCRdb copy is limited to in-frame clones, with some not included. This sample has under 50,000 clones; approximately 93% occur once, and the top ten carry roughly 4%. The sample belongs to a study of graft-versus-host responses after intestinal transplantation. Study at large: Grafts were multivisceral, liver-intestinal, or isolated intestinal. All of the recipients had induction that used anti-thymocyte globulin, then tacrolimus and steroids for approximately 3 years.

Sequencing used PBMCs, obtained 700 to 750 days after intestinal transplantation. The sequence derives from a human patient who received an intestinal transplant, so some T cells may come from the graft donor. The chain recombines TRBV18 with TRBJ1-2, with 7 bases lining up with TRBD1. The CDR3 region is CASSPGQTDGYTF. The CDR3, as DNA: TGTGCCAGCTCACCGGGACAGACTGATGGCTACACCTTC.